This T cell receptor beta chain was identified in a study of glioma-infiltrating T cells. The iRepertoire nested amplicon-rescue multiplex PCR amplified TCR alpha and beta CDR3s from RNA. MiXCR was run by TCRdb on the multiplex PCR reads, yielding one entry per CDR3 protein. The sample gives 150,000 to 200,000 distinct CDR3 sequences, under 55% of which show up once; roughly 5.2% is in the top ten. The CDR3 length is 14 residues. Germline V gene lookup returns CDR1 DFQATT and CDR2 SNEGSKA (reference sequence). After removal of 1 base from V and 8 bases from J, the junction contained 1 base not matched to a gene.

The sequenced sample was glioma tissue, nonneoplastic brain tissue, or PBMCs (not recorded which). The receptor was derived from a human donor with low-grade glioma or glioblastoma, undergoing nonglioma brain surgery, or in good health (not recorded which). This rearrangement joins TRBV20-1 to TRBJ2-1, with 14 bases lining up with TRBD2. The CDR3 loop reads CSARGTSGRYEQFF. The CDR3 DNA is TGCAGTGCTAGAGGGACTAGCGGGAGGTATGAGCAGTTCTTC.